What follows are 26 T cell receptor beta chains derived from one specimen sequenced in a study of chronic HIV infection and antiretroviral therapy. TCRdb re-called the 5' RACE reads through MiXCR, storing one row per CDR3 protein. The sample shows about 38,000 distinct CDR3 sequences, about 8.1% of them seen only once. Specimen: peripheral blood. All receptors derive from an adult who had HIV and had not received antiretroviral therapy, or was an uninfected healthy control (not recorded which).

This clonotype was seen at least ten times. The chain is built from TRBV18 and TRBJ2-7; 10 bases are shared with TRBD2. CDR3 length: 14 amino acids. The germline V gene has CDR1 KGHSH and CDR2 LQKENI. J gave up 4 bases and V 3 bases, and 3 bases lay outside the gene matches. The CDR3 region is CASSPGTSDYEQYF. CDR3 sequence (DNA): TGTGCCAGCTCACCCGGGACTAGCGATTACGAGCAGTACTTC.

This clonotype was counted ten times or more. A junction end diverges from the germline sequence, so it may reflect a read error. This chain uses TRBV6-1 with TRBJ1-1, with unresolved D. CDR3 length: 15 amino acids. In germline, CDR1 is MNHNS, CDR2 SASEGT. This CDR3 is CASSDYAVLNTEAFF. In DNA form, the CDR3 reads TGTGCCAGCAGTGATTACGCAGTACTGAATACTGAAGCTTTCTTT.

In its sample, this clonotype was seen many times. This rearrangement joins TRBV27 to TRBJ2-5, with D hard to call. Germline V gene lookup returns CDR1 MNHEY and CDR2 SMNVEV (reference sequence). This CDR3 is 9 amino acids long. Trimming cost V 7 bases and J 4 bases, with 1 base left between them. The CDR3 loop is CASTETQYF. The CDR3 region has the DNA TGTGCCAGCACAGAGACCCAGTACTTC.

This clonotype was seen repeatedly, ten times or more. The chain has TRBV10-3 and TRBJ2-4, with 9 bases matching TRBD1. After removal of 6 bases from V and 0 bases from J, the junction contained 12 bases not matched to a gene. The CDR3 is 18 residues long. Germline loops: CDR1 ENHRY, CDR2 SYGVKD. The CDR3 loop is CAISRQGVLLLAKNIQYF. CDR3 DNA: TGTGCCATCAGCCGACAGGGGGTTCTTCTACTAGCCAAAAACATTCAGTACTTC.

This clonotype was seen ten or more times. The chain joins TRBV5-1 to TRBJ2-7, with 10 bases matching TRBD1. The CDR3 contains 15 residues. The junction had 6 bases not matched to a gene; V was cut back by 3 bases and J by 3 bases. Germline V gene lookup returns CDR1 SGHRS and CDR2 YFSETQ. CDR3 nucleotide sequence: TGCGCCAGCAGCTCGGAGGGACAGGGGCTCTACGAGCAGTACTTC. Amino acids: CASSSEGQGLYEQYF.

This clonotype was seen a few times. CDR3 in amino acids: CASSEWASGRSDTQYF. The CDR3 nucleotides read TGTGCCAGCAGTGAATGGGCTAGCGGGAGGTCAGATACGCAGTATTTT. The chain recombines TRBV25-1 with TRBJ2-3; 11 nucleotides align to TRBD2. The germline V gene has CDR1 MGHDK and CDR2 SYGVNS. The CDR3 extends over 16 amino acids. The junction had 4 bases not matched to a gene; V was cut back by 1 base and J by 4 bases. The complete variable domain, with remaining parts taken from reference TRBV25-1 and TRBJ2-3, reads EADIYQTPRYLVIGTGKKITLECSQTMGHDKMYWYQQDPGMELHLIHYSYGVNSTEKGDLSSESTVSRIRTEHFPLTLESARPSHTSQYLCASSEWASGRSDTQYFGPGTRLTVL.

This clonotype was picked up many times. The CDR3 DNA is TGTGCCAGCAGTTCTGGACGGGCACCACCTAGGGAAAAACTGTTTTTT. Encoded protein: CASSSGRAPPREKLFF. The chain is built from TRBV6-7 and TRBJ1-4; the D is unclear. TRBV6-7 is noted as an ORF with a role that remains uncertain. Trimming left V 4 bases short and J 8 bases short, with 20 bases between. The CDR3 sequence is 16 residues long.

This clonotype was recorded many times. The rearrangement joins TRBV28 to TRBJ2-7; tentative D call: TRBD2 (5 bases). Trimming left V 7 bases short and J 0 bases short, with 16 bases between. Germline assignment: CDR1 MDHEN and CDR2 SYDVKM. CDR3 size: 15 residues. CDR3 in amino acids: CASTIRIGSSYEQYF. The CDR3 nucleotides read TGTGCCAGCACCATCCGGATAGGGAGCTCCTACGAGCAGTACTTC. The whole variable domain, remainder taken from reference TRBV28 and TRBJ2-7, is DVKVTQSSRYLVKRTGEKVFLECVQDMDHENMFWYRQDPGLGLRLIYFSYDVKMKEKGDIPEGYSVSREKKERFSLILESASTNQTSMYLCASTIRIGSSYEQYFGPGTRLTVT.

This clonotype was detected only a few times. The rearrangement links TRBV5-1 to TRBJ1-4; a weak D match, TRBD1 (5 bases). CDR1 is SGHRS, CDR2 YFSETQ, per germline. V was pared by 4 bases and J by 6 bases, with 19 bases between. CDR3 length equals 16 residues. The CDR3 sequence: CASSPRPGTGDEKLFF. The DNA of the CDR3 is TGCGCCAGCAGCCCCAGGCCGGGGACCGGCGATGAAAAACTGTTTTTT.

In this sample, this clonotype turned up many times. The rearrangement joins TRBV9 to TRBJ1-4; D is undetermined. The CDR3 totals 16 residues. CDR1 and CDR2 (germline): SGDLS, YYNGEE. The germline V and J ends were trimmed by 0 bases and 5 bases, with 14 bases remaining between them. CDR3 sequence (DNA): TGTGCCAGCAGCGTAGGACCGGGAGTCCTGAATGAAAAACTGTTTTTT. It yields the protein CASSVGPGVLNEKLFF.

This clonotype was detected ten times or more. The gene calls are TRBV12-3 or TRBV12-4 and TRBJ2-7, with D tentatively TRBD2 (5 bases). V was clipped by 3 bases and J by 4 bases, with 10 bases between them. This CDR3 is built from 13 residues. CDR3 amino acids: CASSFVAGYEQYF. CDR3 nucleotides: TGTGCCAGCAGTTTTGTCGCGGGTTACGAGCAGTACTTC.

This clonotype was seen many times. This chain connects TRBV27 to TRBJ2-7; TRBD2 agrees at 11 bases. Germline values: CDR1 MNHEY, CDR2 SMNVEV (reference sequence). Trimming cost V 5 bases and J 4 bases; bases outside gene matches: 4. The CDR3 has 14 residues. CDR3 residues: CASSTSGRGYEQYF. CDR3 sequence (DNA): TGTGCCAGCAGTACTAGCGGGAGAGGGTACGAGCAGTACTTC.

The V and J genes are TRBV29-1 and TRBJ2-2, with D tentatively TRBD2 (6 bases). CDR3 size: 11 residues. The V and J ends lost 8 bases and 5 bases respectively, with 9 bases between them. Per the germline V gene, CDR1 is SQVTM and CDR2 is ANQGSEA. The CDR3 is CSPGGTGELFF. CDR3 in DNA: TGCAGCCCTGGGGGGACCGGGGAGCTGTTTTTT.

The table lists this clonotype with many counts. The rearrangement joins TRBV7-8 to TRBJ2-5; weak D call: TRBD1 (6 bases). Trimming pared 0 bases from V and 4 bases from J, leaving 12 bases between. Germline values: CDR1 SGHVS, CDR2 FQNEAQ. This CDR3 has 15 amino acids. The CDR3 nucleotides are TGTGCCAGCAGCTTAGCATCAGGGGTGGGAGAGACCCAGTACTTC. This gives the protein CASSLASGVGETQYF.

In this sample, this clonotype turned up a few times. V is TRBV30 and J is TRBJ1-1; TRBD1 agrees at 7 bases. J lost 2 bases, V lost 3 bases, and 3 bases had no gene match. The CDR3 loop spans 13 amino acids. In germline, CDR1 is GTSNPN, CDR2 SVGIG (reference sequence). The CDR3: CAWRYRGNTEAFF. The CDR3 bases are TGTGCCTGGAGATACAGGGGTAACACTGAAGCTTTCTTT.

The table lists this clonotype with a few counts. CDR3 region: CASSLQREGLGETQYF. CDR3 in DNA: TGTGCCAGCAGCTTGCAGCGGGAGGGCCTTGGGGAGACCCAGTACTTC. V gene TRBV11-2 combines with J gene TRBJ2-5; 10 nucleotides agree with TRBD2. Germline V gene data show CDR1 as SGHAT and CDR2 as FQNNGV. There are 16 residues in the CDR3. J was trimmed by 5 bases and V by 3 bases; bases with no gene match: 9.

This clonotype was observed many times. The genes are TRBV20-1 and TRBJ2-3, with TRBD2 matching 14 bases. The ends lost 5 bases at V and 0 bases at J; junction bases unmatched: 7. CDR3 size: 17 residues. In germline, CDR1 is DFQATT, CDR2 SNEGSKA (reference sequence). CDR3 sequence reads: CSADGTSGSDSTDTQYF. CDR3 coding DNA: TGCAGTGCTGACGGGACTAGCGGGAGCGATAGCACAGATACGCAGTATTTT.

Many counts were recorded for this clonotype. The rearrangement links TRBV10-1 to TRBJ2-3; D remains unclear. The V and J ends lost 4 bases and 3 bases respectively, with 11 bases between them. CDR1 is WNHNN, CDR2 SYGVQD, per germline (reference sequence). The CDR3 consists of 14 residues. CDR3 sequence reads: CASSARGSTDTQYF. CDR3 DNA: TGCGCCAGCAGTGCTCGAGGATCAACAGATACGCAGTATTTT.

This clonotype was observed at least ten times. The chain has TRBV5-1 and TRBJ2-7; D perhaps matches TRBD2 (5 bases). The V gene's germline CDR1 is SGHRS and CDR2 YFSETQ. The CDR3 spans 14 residues. The V end lost 3 bases, the J end lost 1 base, and 11 bases lay between the germline ends. The CDR3 coding sequence is TGCGCCAGCAGCTATGGAGGCGGGTCCTACGAGCAGTACTTC. This sequence encodes CASSYGGGSYEQYF.

This clonotype was counted many times. V and J are TRBV4-3 and TRBJ2-7, with 7 nucleotides matching TRBD1. Per the germline V gene, CDR1 is LGHNA and CDR2 is YSLEER. Unmatched junction bases numbered 8, after V lost 2 bases and J lost 4 bases. The CDR3 contains 15 residues. The CDR3 DNA reads as TGCGCCAGCAGCCAATCACAGGGGCTACTATACGAGCAGTACTTC. Translated: CASSQSQGLLYEQYF.

This clonotype has at least ten counts. The chain is built from TRBV29-1 and TRBJ1-5; D uncertain. V lost 6 bases and J 7 bases, leaving 16 bases between the germline ends. The length of the CDR3 is 13 residues. Germline V gene sequence: CDR1 SQVTM, CDR2 ANQGSEA. In nucleotides, the CDR3 is TGCAGCGTCGCCGGGTCTATCGGCCAGCCCCAGCATTTT. The encoded protein is CSVAGSIGQPQHF. The full variable domain, rest sourced from reference TRBV29-1 and TRBJ1-5, is SAVISQKPSRDICQRGTSLTIQCQVDSQVTMMFWYRQQPGQSLTLIATANQGSEATYESGFVIDKFPISRPNLTFSTLTVSNMSPEDSSIYLCSVAGSIGQPQHFGDGTRLSIL.

The genes are TRBV10-2 and TRBJ2-2; D is unresolved. The CDR3 consists of 14 residues. The ends were cut back, 6 bases at V and 2 bases at J, with 10 bases in the middle. The V gene's germline CDR1 is WSHSY and CDR2 SAAADI. The CDR3 region is CASSSQVNTGELFF. In DNA form, the CDR3 reads TGCGCCAGCAGCTCCCAGGTTAACACCGGGGAGCTGTTTTTT.

V is TRBV27 and J is TRBJ2-3, with D hard to call. CDR1 and CDR2 from the germline V gene are MNHEY and SMNVEV (reference sequence). The CDR3 has 14 amino acids. V was trimmed by 5 bases and J by 2 bases, leaving 11 bases between them. CDR3 sequence reads: CASSEDPITDTQYF. The CDR3 DNA reads TGTGCCAGCAGTGAAGACCCCATCACAGATACGCAGTATTTT.

CDR3 in DNA: TGTGCCAGCAGTGAATCAGCGGGAGCGTGGGCAGATACGCAGTATTTT. It specifies CASSESAGAWADTQYF. This chain uses TRBV2 with TRBJ2-3, with TRBD2 identical over 8 bases. Per germline, CDR1 SNHLY and CDR2 FYNNEI. This CDR3 has 16 amino acids. With V trimmed by 2 bases and J by 4 bases, 8 bases remained unmatched.

This clonotype appeared a few times. The gene calls are TRBV7-9 and TRBJ1-1, with D unclear. The germline V gene encodes CDR1 SEHNR and CDR2 FQNEAQ (reference sequence). This CDR3 is 12 amino acids long. The V end lost 3 bases, the J end lost 1 base, and 3 bases lay between the germline ends. The CDR3 protein is CASSLTNTEAFF. DNA for the CDR3: TGTGCCAGCAGCTTGACGAACACTGAAGCTTTCTTT.

This clonotype was observed a few times. This sequence joins TRBV2 and TRBJ1-5; 10 bases fit TRBD1. After removal of 10 bases from V and 3 bases from J, the junction contained 6 bases not matched to a gene. Germline CDR1 reads SNHLY; CDR2 reads FYNNEI. The CDR3 runs to 14 residues. CDR3 sequence reads: CATGQGDFNQPQHF. The CDR3 DNA reads TGTGCCACCGGACAGGGGGATTTCAATCAGCCCCAGCATTTT.